Listed below are T cell receptor beta chains from one sample, sequenced in a study of vaccination effects on CD4 cells after COVID-19. Profiled with immunoSEQ multiplex PCR; TCRdb holds only in-frame clones, not every one. The sample carries under 40,000 clones, about 81% recorded once. Antigen specificity for these receptors is unknown. Sequences were derived from CD4+ T cells from PBMCs cultured without peptide, sampled before COVID-19 vaccination. Every receptor here comes from a human donor who received a COVID-19 vaccine. Both conserved end residues are part of each CDR3. A D gene is named only where the DNA matches it firmly. Only some rows state a clone size, as once, few, many or a class for expanded clones.

j_call clone_size v_call d_call cdr3_nt cdr3_aa
TRBJ2-1 . TRBV5-1 . TGCGCCAGCAGCTTGGGGGGGGCCTACAATGAGCAGTTCTTC CASSLGGAYNEQFF
TRBJ1-5 . TRBV4-3 . TGCGCCAGCAGCCAAGTACTGGGGCCAGGGCCCCAGCATTTT CASSQVLGPGPQHF
TRBJ2-2 . TRBV28 TRBD2 TGTGCCAGTCGGGGGGGCGCGAGCACCGGGGAGCTGTTTTTT CASRGGASTGELFF
TRBJ2-2 . TRBV3-1/TRBV3-2 TRBD1 TGTGCCAGCAGCGACACAGGGGGCACCGGGGAGCTGTTTTTT CASSDTGGTGELFF
TRBJ2-5 . TRBV7-7 . TGTGCCAGCAGCATTTCTGGCTCGGAGGGTGAGACCCAGTACTTC CASSISGSEGETQYF
TRBJ1-4 once TRBV18 . TGTGCCAGCTCACACTCAATTACAGCGGAAAAACTGTTTTTT CASSHSITAEKLFF
TRBJ1-2 . TRBV11-2 TRBD1 TGTGCCAGCAGCCGGGACAGGGAGTATGGCTACACCTTC CASSRDREYGYTF
TRBJ2-2 . TRBV7-3 . TGTGCCAGCAGCTTAGCCCCAGGGGGGGCCGGGGAGCTGTTTTTT CASSLAPGGAGELFF
TRBJ2-1 . TRBV7-2 . TGTGCCAGCAGCTTAATAGGCAATGAGCAGTTCTTC CASSLIGNEQFF
TRBJ1-1 . TRBV25-1 . TGTGCCAGCAACCCCAAAGGGGGCACTGAAGCTTTCTTT CASNPKGGTEAFF
TRBJ2-1 . TRBV18 TRBD1 TGTGCCAGCTCACTAGAGGGGGCTGAGCAGTTCTTC CASSLEGAEQFF
TRBJ2-5 . TRBV5-6 TRBD2 TGTGCCAGCTACGCGGGAGGGAGCGGGGGCCTACAAGAGACCCAGTACTTC CASYAGGSGGLQETQYF
TRBJ2-1 . TRBV30 . TGTGCCTGGACCCTAGGCCTGGGGCAGTTCTTC CAWTLGLGQFF
TRBJ1-4 . TRBV4-1 TRBD1 TGCGCCAGCAGCCAAACCGGGACAGGGGTAGAAAAACTGTTTTTT CASSQTGTGVEKLFF
TRBJ1-5 . TRBV7-2 . TGTGCCAGCAGCTTAGAGGCAGGCTGGTATCAGCCCCAGCATTTT CASSLEAGWYQPQHF
TRBJ2-5 once TRBV5-4 TRBD2 TGTGCCAGCAGCTTGGTGGGTAGCGGGGGATCCTTGACCCAGTACTTC CASSLVGSGGSLTQYF
TRBJ2-2 . TRBV5-1 TRBD1 TGCGCCAGCAGCCCCGGACAGGGGAACGGGGAGCTGTTTTTT CASSPGQGNGELFF
TRBJ2-3 once TRBV29-1 . TGCAGCGGCGGACTGGGGGGCACAGATACGCAGTATTTT CSGGLGGTDTQYF
TRBJ2-5 once TRBV28 TRBD2 TGTGCCAGCAGTTTATTTAGCGGGGGGAGAGAGACCCAGTACTTC CASSLFSGGRETQYF
TRBJ1-2 . TRBV28 TRBD1 TGTGCCAGCAGTTTGCGCGGACAGGCGGGCTATGGCTACACCTTC CASSLRGQAGYGYTF
TRBJ2-5 . TRBV9 . TGTGCCAGCAGCGTTGGGCAGGGGTGGCAAGAGACCCAGTACTTC CASSVGQGWQETQYF
TRBJ2-6 . TRBV7-9 . TGTGCCAGCAATGAGATACTCTCTGGGGCCAACGTCCTGACTTTC CASNEILSGANVLTF
TRBJ1-1 once TRBV12-3/TRBV12-4 . TGTGCCAGCAGTGATGGGACAACGGCCCAAGCTTTCTTT CASSDGTTAQAFF
TRBJ2-1 . TRBV19 TRBD1 TGTGCCAGTAGTAATGGAAGACAGGGGTCCTACAATGAGCAGTTCTTC CASSNGRQGSYNEQFF
TRBJ1-1 once TRBV3-1/TRBV3-2 . TGTGCCAGCAGCCAAGGAGACTGGGGGTTAATTGGCACTGAAGCTTTCTTT CASSQGDWGLIGTEAFF
TRBJ2-5 . TRBV3-1/TRBV3-2 TRBD2 TGTGCCAGCAGTATTATTAGCGGGGGGGCCCTTTTAGGCAGAGAGACCCAGTACTTC CASSIISGGALLGRETQYF
TRBJ1-4 . TRBV28 . TGTGCCAGCACCTTCTCCGGAGGGTTTAATGAAAAACTGTTTTTT CASTFSGGFNEKLFF
TRBJ2-5 . TRBV5-4 . TGTGCCAGCAGCTGGGGACATCGCCAAGAGACCCAGTACTTC CASSWGHRQETQYF
TRBJ1-1 . TRBV18 TRBD1 TGTGCCAGCTCATGGGACAGGGGGCGCTTCACTGAAGCTTTCTTT CASSWDRGRFTEAFF
TRBJ1-4 few TRBV5-1 . TGCGCCAGCAGCGGTGGGCAGGGGTTGGAAAAACTGTTTTTT CASSGGQGLEKLFF
TRBJ1-1 . TRBV12-5 TRBD1 TGTGCTAGTAGTTTGGAACAGGGGGCTAACACTGAAGCTTTCTTT CASSLEQGANTEAFF
TRBJ2-5 . TRBV7-9 . TGTGCCAGCAGCTTAGTCGGCGGCCGGGAGACCCAGTACTTC CASSLVGGRETQYF
TRBJ2-5 once TRBV24-1 . TGTGCCACCAGTGATTTGCAAATCGGGGCAGGAGGCCAGGAGACCCAGTACTTC CATSDLQIGAGGQETQYF
TRBJ1-5 . TRBV5-1 TRBD1 TGCGCCAGCAGCTTGGACTCCGGGACAGGCAATCAGCCCCAGCATTTT CASSLDSGTGNQPQHF
TRBJ1-3 . TRBV4-2 . TGTGCCAGCAGCCAAGTACAGTTCTCTGGAAACACCATATATTTT CASSQVQFSGNTIYF
TRBJ2-5 . TRBV19 TRBD2 TGTGCCAGCAGAAGGACTAGCGGTAGAGAGACCCAGTACTTC CASRRTSGRETQYF
TRBJ2-5 . TRBV6-5 TRBD1 TGTGCCAGCAGTTATGGGACAGGGGAAGAGACCCAGTACTTC CASSYGTGEETQYF
TRBJ1-1 . TRBV5-1 . TGCGCCAGCAGCTTGGTGTTCTTTGGGGACACTGAAGCTTTCTTT CASSLVFFGDTEAFF
TRBJ2-1 . TRBV3-1/TRBV3-2 TRBD2 TGTGCCAGCAGCCAAGTTAGACTAGCGGGGAAGAACAATGAGCAGTTCTTC CASSQVRLAGKNNEQFF
TRBJ1-1 few TRBV7-9 . TGTGCCAGCAGCCCCTCGCCAGGTTTGAACACTGAAGCTTTCTTT CASSPSPGLNTEAFF
TRBJ1-1 few TRBV20-1 . TGCAGTGCTAGTAAGGACACTGAAGCTTTCTTT CSASKDTEAFF
TRBJ1-3 . TRBV19 . TGTGCCAGTAGTATAATCTTCTCTGGAAACACCATATATTTT CASSIIFSGNTIYF
TRBJ1-2 . TRBV7-2 . TGTGCCAGCAGCTTGAGCCAGGTTGGAGGCTACACCTTC CASSLSQVGGYTF
TRBJ2-3 . TRBV6-6 . TGTGCCAGCAGTCGCACAGATACGCAGTATTTT CASSRTDTQYF
TRBJ2-2 . TRBV4-1 . TGCGCCAGCAGCCGGGACGGCGGGGTGGACACCGGGGAGCTGTTTTTT CASSRDGGVDTGELFF
TRBJ2-5 . TRBV5-4 TRBD2 TGTGCCAGCAGCTTGGGCCTCCGCGGGGGGGAAGAGACCCAGTACTTC CASSLGLRGGEETQYF
TRBJ1-2 . TRBV10-2 TRBD1 TGCGCCAGCAGCCGACAGGGTGATGGCTACACCTTC CASSRQGDGYTF